This is a list of T cell receptor beta chains from one sample in a study of technical replicates of blood from several donors. Assay used: immunoSEQ multiplex PCR; TCRdb lists only in-frame clones, some missing. The sample gives 60,000 or so clones, roughly 97% of which show up once; 0.15% to 0.25% is in the top ten. The sequenced sample consisted of T cells isolated from PBMCs. The receptors were gathered from a human donor in good health. Each CDR3 is given with its conserved first and last residue. Fields, in order: J gene, clone size, D gene, V gene, CDR3 protein, CDR3 DNA. A D gene is named only where the DNA matches it firmly. Clone size is stated in some rows and not others, as once, few, many or a class when expanded.

TRBJ1-5 | . | . | TRBV2 | CASRKEGGGNQPQHF | TGTGCCAGCAGAAAAGAGGGGGGGGGCAATCAGCCCCAGCATTTT
TRBJ2-7 | . | . | TRBV4-1 | CASSQVDFTGASSYEQYF | TGCGCCAGCAGCCAAGTCGACTTTACCGGCGCGAGCTCCTACGAGCAGTACTTC
TRBJ2-1 | . | TRBD2 | TRBV19 | CASSSKETSGAYNEQFF | TGTGCCAGTAGTTCGAAGGAGACTAGCGGGGCTTACAATGAGCAGTTCTTC
TRBJ2-2 | once | . | TRBV9 | CASSYGSTGELFF | TGTGCCAGCAGCTACGGGTCCACCGGGGAGCTGTTTTTT
TRBJ2-2 | once | . | TRBV11-3 | CASSPIVGPNTGELFF | TGTGCCAGCAGTCCTATAGTGGGGCCGAACACCGGGGAGCTGTTTTTT
TRBJ2-1 | . | . | TRBV5-1 | CASSFISYNEQFF | TGCGCCAGCAGCTTCATCTCCTACAATGAGCAGTTCTTC
TRBJ2-3 | . | TRBD2 | TRBV11-3 | CASSPTHRLAGGSSTDTQYF | TGTGCCAGCAGCCCAACCCATAGACTAGCGGGGGGTTCTAGCACAGATACGCAGTATTTT
TRBJ2-1 | . | . | TRBV6-1 | CASSPSGTYNEQFF | TGTGCCAGCAGCCCCTCGGGGACCTACAATGAGCAGTTCTTC
TRBJ1-2 | . | TRBD1 | TRBV30 | CAWLQGVGYGYTF | TGTGCCTGGCTACAGGGGGTAGGGTATGGCTACACCTTC
TRBJ2-7 | . | TRBD1 | TRBV6-5 | CASSPRDSYYEQYF | TGTGCCAGCAGTCCTAGGGACAGCTACTACGAGCAGTACTTC
TRBJ2-3 | . | . | TRBV27 | CASRLTGGTDTQYF | TGTGCCAGCAGATTGACGGGTGGTACAGATACGCAGTATTTT
TRBJ2-7 | . | . | TRBV11-2 | CASSLGPAVHSYEQYF | TGTGCCAGCAGCTTAGGACCAGCGGTCCACTCCTACGAGCAGTACTTC